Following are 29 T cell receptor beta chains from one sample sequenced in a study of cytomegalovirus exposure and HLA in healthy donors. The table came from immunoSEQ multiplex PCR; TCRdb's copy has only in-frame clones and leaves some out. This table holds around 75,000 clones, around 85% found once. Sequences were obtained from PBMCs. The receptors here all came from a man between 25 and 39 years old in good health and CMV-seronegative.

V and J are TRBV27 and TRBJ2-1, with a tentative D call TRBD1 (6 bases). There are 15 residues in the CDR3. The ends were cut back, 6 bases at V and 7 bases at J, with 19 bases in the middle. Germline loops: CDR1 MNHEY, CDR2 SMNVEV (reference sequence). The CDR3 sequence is CASSHRPQGLNEQFF. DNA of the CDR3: TGTGCCAGCAGCCACAGACCCCAGGGGCTAAATGAGCAGTTCTTC.

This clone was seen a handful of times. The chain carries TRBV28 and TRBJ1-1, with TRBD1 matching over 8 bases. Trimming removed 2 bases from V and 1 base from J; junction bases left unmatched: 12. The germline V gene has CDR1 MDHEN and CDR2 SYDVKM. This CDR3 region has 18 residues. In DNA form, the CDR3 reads TGTGCCAGCAGTTTACATTCGTTCGGACAGGGCGAGAACACTGAAGCTTTCTTT. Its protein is CASSLHSFGQGENTEAFF.

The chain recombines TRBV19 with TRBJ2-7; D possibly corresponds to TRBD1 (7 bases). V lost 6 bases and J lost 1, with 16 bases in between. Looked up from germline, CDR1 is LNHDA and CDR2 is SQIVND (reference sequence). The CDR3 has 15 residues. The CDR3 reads CASRNQAGGSYEQYF. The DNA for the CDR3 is TGTGCCAGTAGAAACCAGGCAGGGGGGTCCTACGAGCAGTACTTC.

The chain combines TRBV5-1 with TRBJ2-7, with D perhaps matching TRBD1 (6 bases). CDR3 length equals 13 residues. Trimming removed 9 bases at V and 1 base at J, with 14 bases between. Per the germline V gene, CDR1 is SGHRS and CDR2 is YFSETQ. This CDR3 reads CANRTEGSYEQYV. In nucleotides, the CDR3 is TGCGCCAACAGGACAGAAGGGTCCTACGAGCAGTACGTC.

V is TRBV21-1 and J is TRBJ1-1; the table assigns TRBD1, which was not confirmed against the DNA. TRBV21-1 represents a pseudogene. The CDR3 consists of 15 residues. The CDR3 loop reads CASSKEPYMNTEAFF. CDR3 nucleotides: TGTGCCAGCAGCAAAGAACCGTACATGAACACTGAAGCTTTCTTT.

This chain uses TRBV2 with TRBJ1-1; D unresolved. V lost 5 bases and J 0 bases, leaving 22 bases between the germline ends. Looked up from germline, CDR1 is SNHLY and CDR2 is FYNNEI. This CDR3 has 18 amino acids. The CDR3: CASSWAGVGVRVNTEAFF. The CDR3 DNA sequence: TGTGCCAGCAGTTGGGCCGGGGTAGGAGTCCGGGTGAACACTGAAGCTTTCTTT.

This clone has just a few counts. This chain's CDR3 is CASSILLSGKEQFF. The CDR3, as DNA: TGTGCCAGTAGTATCCTACTTAGCGGGAAAGAGCAGTTCTTC. The chain carries TRBV19 and TRBJ2-1; 8 positions match TRBD2. The junction had 8 bases not matched to a gene; V was cut back by 3 bases and J by 10 bases. This CDR3 has 14 amino acids. Germline V lookup: CDR1 LNHDA, CDR2 SQIVND (reference sequence).

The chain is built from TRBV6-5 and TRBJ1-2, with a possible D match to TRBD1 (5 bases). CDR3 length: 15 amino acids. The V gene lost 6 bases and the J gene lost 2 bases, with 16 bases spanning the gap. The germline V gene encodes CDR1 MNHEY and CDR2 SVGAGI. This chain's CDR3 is CASSQIDSPNYGYTF. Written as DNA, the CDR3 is TGTGCCAGCAGCCAGATAGACAGTCCGAACTATGGCTACACCTTC.

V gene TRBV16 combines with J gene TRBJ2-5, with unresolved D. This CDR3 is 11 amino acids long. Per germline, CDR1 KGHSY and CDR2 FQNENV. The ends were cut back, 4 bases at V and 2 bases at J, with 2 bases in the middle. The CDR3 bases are TGTGCCAGCAGCCCACAAGAGACCCAGTACTTC. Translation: CASSPQETQYF.

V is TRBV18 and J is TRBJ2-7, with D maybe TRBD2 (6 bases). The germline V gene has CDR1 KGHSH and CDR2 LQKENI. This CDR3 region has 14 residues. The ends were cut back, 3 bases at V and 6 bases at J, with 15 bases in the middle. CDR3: CASSPRSGSGEQYV. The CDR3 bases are TGTGCCAGCTCACCGAGGTCCGGGAGCGGCGAGCAGTACGTC.

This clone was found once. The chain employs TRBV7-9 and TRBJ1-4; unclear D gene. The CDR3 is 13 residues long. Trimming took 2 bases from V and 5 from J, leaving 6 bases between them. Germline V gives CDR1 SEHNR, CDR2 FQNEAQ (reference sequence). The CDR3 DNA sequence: TGTGCCAGCAGCTTATTGCAGAATGAAAAACTGTTTTTT. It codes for CASSLLQNEKLFF.

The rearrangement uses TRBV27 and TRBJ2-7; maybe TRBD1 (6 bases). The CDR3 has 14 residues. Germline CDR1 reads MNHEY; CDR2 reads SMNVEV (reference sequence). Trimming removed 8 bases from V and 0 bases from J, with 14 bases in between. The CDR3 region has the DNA TGTGCCAGCGCGCGTGACAGGAGCTCCTACGAGCAGTACGTC. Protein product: CASARDRSSYEQYV.

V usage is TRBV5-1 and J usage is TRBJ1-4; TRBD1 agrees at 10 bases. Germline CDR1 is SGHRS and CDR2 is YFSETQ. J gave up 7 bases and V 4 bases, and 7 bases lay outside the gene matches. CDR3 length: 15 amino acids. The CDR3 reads CASSLDGTGVEKLFF. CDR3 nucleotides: TGCGCCAGCAGCCTGGACGGGACAGGGGTTGAAAAACTGTTTTTT.

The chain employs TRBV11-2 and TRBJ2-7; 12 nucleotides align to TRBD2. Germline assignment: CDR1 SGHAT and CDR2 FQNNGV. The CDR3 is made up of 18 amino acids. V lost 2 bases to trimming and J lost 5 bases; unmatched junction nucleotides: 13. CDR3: CASSLRSSGGAEMNEQYF. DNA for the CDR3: TGTGCCAGCAGCTTACGTTCTAGCGGGGGGGCCGAAATGAACGAGCAGTACTTC. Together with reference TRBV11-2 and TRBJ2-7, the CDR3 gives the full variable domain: EAGVAQSPRYKIIEKRQSVAFWCNPISGHATLYWYQQILGQGPKLLIQFQNNGVVDDSQLPKDRFSAERLKGVDSTLKIQPAKLEDSAVYLCASSLRSSGGAEMNEQYFGPGTRLTVT.

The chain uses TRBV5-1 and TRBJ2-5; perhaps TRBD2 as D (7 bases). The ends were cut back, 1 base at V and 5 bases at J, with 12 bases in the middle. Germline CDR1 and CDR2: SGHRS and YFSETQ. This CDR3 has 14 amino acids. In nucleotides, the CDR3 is TGCGCCAGCAGCTTGCCGGGGGGCCATGAGACCCAGTACTTC. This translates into CASSLPGGHETQYF.

CDR3 region: CASRDSGGYSPLHF. The CDR3 DNA reads TGCGCCAGCAGGGACAGTGGAGGATATTCACCCCTCCACTTT. The chain uses TRBV5-1 and TRBJ1-6; D is possibly TRBD1 (6 bases). CDR3 size: 14 residues. The germline gives CDR1 SGHRS, CDR2 YFSETQ. Deletions cut 5 bases from V and 8 bases from J, with 14 bases between.

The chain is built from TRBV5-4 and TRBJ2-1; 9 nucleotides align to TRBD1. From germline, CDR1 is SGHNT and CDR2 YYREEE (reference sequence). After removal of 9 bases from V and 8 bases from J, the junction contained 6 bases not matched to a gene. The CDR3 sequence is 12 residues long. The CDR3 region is CATQQGAHEQFF. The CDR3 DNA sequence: TGTGCCACCCAACAGGGGGCGCATGAGCAGTTCTTC.

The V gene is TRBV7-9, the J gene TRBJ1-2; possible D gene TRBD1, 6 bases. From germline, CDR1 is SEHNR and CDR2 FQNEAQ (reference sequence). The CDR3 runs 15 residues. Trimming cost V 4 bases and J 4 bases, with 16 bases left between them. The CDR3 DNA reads TGTGCCAGCAGCTCCCGGGACACAACAGCCTATGGCTACACCTTC. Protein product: CASSSRDTTAYGYTF.

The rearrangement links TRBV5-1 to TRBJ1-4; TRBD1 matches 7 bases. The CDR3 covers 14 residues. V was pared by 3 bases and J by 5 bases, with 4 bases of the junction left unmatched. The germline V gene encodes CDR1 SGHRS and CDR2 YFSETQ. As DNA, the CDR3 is TGCGCCAGCAGCTCTGGGACAGCAAATGAAAAACTGTTTTTT. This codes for CASSSGTANEKLFF.

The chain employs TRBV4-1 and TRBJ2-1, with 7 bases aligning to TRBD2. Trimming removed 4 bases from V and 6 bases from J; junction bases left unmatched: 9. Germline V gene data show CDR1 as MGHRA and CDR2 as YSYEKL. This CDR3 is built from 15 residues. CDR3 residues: CASSLLLANTNEQFF. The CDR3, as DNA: TGCGCCAGCAGCCTATTACTAGCGAACACCAATGAGCAGTTCTTC.

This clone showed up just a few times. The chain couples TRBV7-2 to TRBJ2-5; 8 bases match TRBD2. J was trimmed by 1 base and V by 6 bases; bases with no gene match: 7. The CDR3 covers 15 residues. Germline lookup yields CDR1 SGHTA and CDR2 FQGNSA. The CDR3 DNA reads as TGTGCCAGCAGTCAAAGGGCGGGAGGCCAAGAGACCCAGTACTTC. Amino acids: CASSQRAGGQETQYF.

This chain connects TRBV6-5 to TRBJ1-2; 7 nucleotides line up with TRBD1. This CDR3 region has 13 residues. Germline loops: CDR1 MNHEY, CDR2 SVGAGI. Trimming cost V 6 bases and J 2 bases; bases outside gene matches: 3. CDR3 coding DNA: TGTGCCAGCAGGGGGACAGTAAACTATGGCTACACCTTC. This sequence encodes CASRGTVNYGYTF.

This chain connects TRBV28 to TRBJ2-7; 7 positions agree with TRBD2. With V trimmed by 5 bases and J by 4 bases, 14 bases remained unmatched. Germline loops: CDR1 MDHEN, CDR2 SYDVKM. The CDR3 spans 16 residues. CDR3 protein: CASSLPAGGVGYEQYF. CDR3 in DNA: TGTGCCAGCAGTCTCCCTGCTGGGGGGGTAGGGTACGAGCAGTACTTC.

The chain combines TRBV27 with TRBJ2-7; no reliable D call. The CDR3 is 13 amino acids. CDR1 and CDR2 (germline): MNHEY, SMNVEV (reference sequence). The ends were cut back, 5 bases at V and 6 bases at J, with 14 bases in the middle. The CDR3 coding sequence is TGTGCCAGCAGTGCGTCCCCCAGCGTCGAGCAGTACGTC. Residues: CASSASPSVEQYV.

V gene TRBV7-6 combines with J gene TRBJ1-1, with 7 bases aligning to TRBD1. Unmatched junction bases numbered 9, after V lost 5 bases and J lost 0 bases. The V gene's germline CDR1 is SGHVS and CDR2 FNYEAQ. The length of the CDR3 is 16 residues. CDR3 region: CASSRGGYHLNTEAFF. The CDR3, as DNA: TGTGCCAGCAGCCGAGGGGGCTACCACCTGAACACTGAAGCTTTCTTT.

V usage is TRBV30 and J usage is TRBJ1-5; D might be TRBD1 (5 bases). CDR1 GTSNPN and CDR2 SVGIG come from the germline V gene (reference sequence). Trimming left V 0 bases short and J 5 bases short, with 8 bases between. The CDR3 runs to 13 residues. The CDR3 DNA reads TGTGCCTGGAGTGTACAGGATGATCAGCCCCAGCATTTT. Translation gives CAWSVQDDQPQHF.

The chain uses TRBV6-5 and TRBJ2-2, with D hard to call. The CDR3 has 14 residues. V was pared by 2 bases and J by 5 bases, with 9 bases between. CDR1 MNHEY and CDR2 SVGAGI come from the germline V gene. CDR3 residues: CASSYLRVTGELFF. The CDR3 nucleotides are TGTGCCAGCAGTTACCTACGGGTTACCGGGGAGCTGTTTTTT.

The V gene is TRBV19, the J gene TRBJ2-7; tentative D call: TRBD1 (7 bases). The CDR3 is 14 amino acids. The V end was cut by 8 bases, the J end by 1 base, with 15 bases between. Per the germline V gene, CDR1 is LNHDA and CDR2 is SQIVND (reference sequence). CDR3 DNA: TGTGCCAGTCAAAAGGGGGGACAGTCCTACGAGCAGTACTTC. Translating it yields CASQKGGQSYEQYF.

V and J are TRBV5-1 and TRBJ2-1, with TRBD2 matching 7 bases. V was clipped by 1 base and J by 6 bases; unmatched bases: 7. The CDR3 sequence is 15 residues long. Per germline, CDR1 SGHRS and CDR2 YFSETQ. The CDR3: CASSLSGIGGNEQFF. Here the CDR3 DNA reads TGCGCCAGCAGCTTGAGCGGGATCGGTGGCAATGAGCAGTTCTTC.